The 2 T cell receptor beta chains below come from one sample, sequenced in a study of quantifying T cell responses using KT2 cells. Study-level background: Reverse transcription used primers in the TCR alpha and beta constant regions.

An oligo carrying a UMI was ligated to the cDNA 3' end. An equimolar mix of RC1.1 and RC1.2 primed the beta chain across TRBC1 and TRBC2. TCRdb redid the calling of the UMI-ligation and nested PCR reads with MiXCR, one entry per CDR3 protein. Of approximately 46,000 distinct CDR3 sequences listed, approximately 10% were seen once; the top ten hold roughly a tenth. The sample taken for sequencing was PBMCs spiked with cells of the T cell clone KT2. Receptor source: a human donor.

This clonotype has ten or more counts. The genes are TRBV5-1 and TRBJ1-6, with 7 positions matching TRBD1. Germline lookup yields CDR1 SGHRS and CDR2 YFSETQ. This CDR3 spans 16 amino acids. V lost 4 bases to trimming and J lost 5 bases; unmatched junction nucleotides: 9. In DNA, the CDR3 is TGCGCCAGCAGCGTAATACCGGGACAGAATAATTCACCCCTCCACTTT. This encodes CASSVIPGQNNSPLHF.

This clonotype was found a few times. The genes are TRBV2 and TRBJ2-1; a weak D match, TRBD1 (6 bases). V lost 7 bases, J lost 4 bases, and 14 bases lay in between. CDR1 and CDR2 from the germline V gene are SNHLY and FYNNEI. This CDR3 has 14 residues. CDR3 DNA: TGTGCCAGCACGGCAGGGGCCCTTTACAATGAGCAGTTCTTC. Translated, it gives CASTAGALYNEQFF.